A single sample gave rise to the 24 T cell receptor beta chains below, sequenced in a study of T cell responses to AZD1222 COVID-19 vaccine. Clones were read by immunoSEQ multiplex PCR, and TCRdb kept only the in-frame ones, dropping some. The sample shows 50,000 to 75,000 clones, 76% of them seen only once. This specimen was peripheral blood, taken on day 0 of AZD1222 vaccination. The receptors come from an adult in good health.

The chain links TRBV3-1 (or the pseudogene TRBV3-2) to TRBJ2-7; 11 bases align to TRBD1. Unmatched junction bases numbered 7, after V lost 3 bases and J lost 6 bases. Germline CDR1 and CDR2: LGHDT and YNNKEL (reference sequence). This CDR3 has 15 residues. The CDR3 is CASSHTHGTGGEQYF. As DNA, the CDR3 is TGTGCCAGCAGCCACACCCACGGGACAGGGGGCGAGCAGTACTTC.

The CDR3 DNA is TGTGCCAGCAGACGCAGGGGAAACGAGCAGTACTTC. It specifies CASRRRGNEQYF. The chain has TRBV3-1 (or the pseudogene TRBV3-2) and TRBJ2-7, with TRBD1 as a possible D gene (6 bases). Germline CDR1 and CDR2: LGHDT and YNNKEL (reference sequence). The germline V and J ends were trimmed by 6 bases and 5 bases, with 11 bases remaining between them. The CDR3 totals 12 residues.

This chain connects TRBV7-9 to TRBJ2-1; the D is unclear. Germline CDR1 reads SEHNR; CDR2 reads FQNEAQ (reference sequence). The germline V and J ends were trimmed by 2 bases and 5 bases, with 7 bases remaining between them. This CDR3 spans 13 amino acids. The CDR3 DNA reads as TGTGCCAGCAGCTTAAGGCAAAACAATGAGCAGTTCTTC. It codes for CASSLRQNNEQFF.

This chain joins TRBV2 and TRBJ2-7, with D tentatively TRBD1 (5 bases). Trimming pared 7 bases from V and 2 bases from J, leaving 9 bases between. In germline, CDR1 is SNHLY, CDR2 FYNNEI. The CDR3 is made up of 12 amino acids. The CDR3: CASIRVPYEQYF. The CDR3 DNA reads TGTGCCAGCATCAGGGTCCCCTACGAGCAGTACTTC.

The V gene is TRBV7-6, the J gene TRBJ2-2; no clear D. The germline gives CDR1 SGHVS, CDR2 FNYEAQ. CDR3 length: 14 amino acids. V was cut by 1 base and J by 7 bases, with 10 bases left in between. CDR3 bases: TGTGCCAGCAGCTTAGAGGCTAATGGCGGGGAGCTGTTTTTT. Translating gives CASSLEANGGELFF.

The rearrangement uses TRBV27 and TRBJ1-2; 8 nucleotides agree with TRBD1. The V gene end was trimmed by 2 bases and the J gene end by 4 bases; junction bases not matched to a gene: 6. The CDR3 totals 15 residues. Looked up from germline, CDR1 is MNHEY and CDR2 is SMNVEV (reference sequence). Written as DNA, the CDR3 is TGTGCCAGCAGTTTAGGACAGGGAATTTTCTATGGCTACACCTTC. As protein: CASSLGQGIFYGYTF.

This clone has more than one count but fewer than ten. The chain is built from TRBV7-9 and TRBJ2-7; 9 bases are a match to TRBD1. Germline trimming cut 4 bases from V and 4 bases from J; bases unmatched to any gene: 8. The CDR3 runs 15 residues. The germline CDR1 and CDR2 sequences are SEHNR and FQNEAQ (reference sequence). The CDR3 DNA follows: TGTGCCAGCAGCTCCCTGGACAGGGGAGGATACGAGCAGTACTTC. Translated: CASSSLDRGGYEQYF.

The J gene is TRBJ2-3, the V gene TRBV7-3; weak D call: TRBD2 (6 bases). V was shortened by 2 bases and J by 6 bases, with 12 bases between the two germline ends. CDR1 and CDR2 (germline): SGHTA, FQGTGA. The CDR3 extends over 14 amino acids. The DNA of the CDR3 is TGTGCCAGCAGCTTAGGGACTTTGGGGGATACGCAGTATTTT. This translates into CASSLGTLGDTQYF.

The chain uses TRBV5-6 and TRBJ2-2, with D possibly being TRBD1 or TRBD2 (5 bases each). Per the germline V gene, CDR1 is SGHDT and CDR2 is YYEEEE. Trimming stripped 5 bases from V and 4 bases from J, with 21 bases between. The CDR3 contains 17 residues. The CDR3 nucleotides are TGTGCCAGCAGTTATATTACCGGGACGGGAATCACCGGGGAGCTGTTTTTT. Translation: CASSYITGTGITGELFF. The full variable domain, in which reference TRBV5-6 and TRBJ2-2 provide the parts outside the CDR3, is DAGVTQSPTHLIKTRGQQVTLRCSPKSGHDTVSWYQQALGQGPQFIFQYYEEEERQRGNFPDRFSGHQFPNYSSELNVNALLLGDSALYLCASSYITGTGITGELFFGEGSRLTVL.

The rearrangement joins TRBV19 to TRBJ2-3; TRBD2 aligns across 8 bases. The CDR3 is 16 residues long. V gave up 3 bases and J gave up 2 bases; unmatched junction bases: 7. Germline loops: CDR1 LNHDA, CDR2 SQIVND (reference sequence). CDR3 sequence (DNA): TGTGCCAGTAGTATCCAAGCGGGGGCGATCACAGATACGCAGTATTTT. Protein product: CASSIQAGAITDTQYF. Using reference TRBV19 and TRBJ2-3 for the parts outside the CDR3, the full variable domain is DGGITQSPKYLFRKEGQNVTLSCEQNLNHDAMYWYRQDPGQGLRLIYYSQIVNDFQKGDIAEGYSVSREKKESFPLTVTSAQKNPTAFYLCASSIQAGAITDTQYFGPGTRLTVL.

The gene calls are TRBV6-6 and TRBJ1-2; a possible D gene is TRBD1 (6 bases). CDR3 length: 14 amino acids. Looked up from germline, CDR1 is MNHNY and CDR2 is SVGAGI (reference sequence). Trimming cost V 7 bases and J 3 bases, with 15 bases left between them. The CDR3 nucleotides read TGTGCCAGCACCCCGACAGGCGCCTACTATGGCTACACCTTC. Translating gives CASTPTGAYYGYTF.

The chain has TRBV27 and TRBJ1-1; no reliable D call. Germline loops: CDR1 MNHEY, CDR2 SMNVEV (reference sequence). This CDR3 contains 13 residues. Trimming removed 10 bases at V and 0 bases at J, with 12 bases between. CDR3: CATRVNLNTEAFF. The DNA of the CDR3 is TGTGCCACCCGTGTGAACTTGAACACTGAAGCTTTCTTT.

This clone was detected a few times. The chain combines TRBV20-1 with TRBJ1-2; D uncertain. This CDR3 is 12 amino acids long. Trimming cost V 3 bases and J 8 bases, with 13 bases left between them. From germline, CDR1 is DFQATT and CDR2 SNEGSKA (reference sequence). The CDR3 coding sequence is TGCAGTGCTAGTGATTTCCTTTTGGGCTACACCTTC. It yields the protein CSASDFLLGYTF.

This sequence joins TRBV3-1 (or the pseudogene TRBV3-2) and TRBJ1-1; D unclear. This CDR3 region has 13 residues. CDR1 is LGHDT, CDR2 YNNKEL, per germline (reference sequence). The V end was cut by 1 base, the J end by 11 bases, with 14 bases between. The CDR3 is CASSQVGMLGAFF. The CDR3 nucleotides are TGTGCCAGCAGCCAAGTAGGGATGCTCGGTGCTTTCTTT.

This clone was found a few times. The chain couples TRBV19 to TRBJ1-2, with D uncertain. Germline V gene lookup returns CDR1 LNHDA and CDR2 SQIVND (reference sequence). CDR3 length equals 15 residues. Trimming removed 5 bases at V and 8 bases at J, with 21 bases between. The CDR3 sequence: CASSGLLTRGWGYTF. The DNA for the CDR3 is TGTGCCAGTAGTGGGCTATTGACGCGCGGCTGGGGCTACACCTTC.

This chain joins TRBV4-2 and TRBJ2-6, with D hard to call. The germline V gene encodes CDR1 LGHNA and CDR2 YNFKEQ. The CDR3 spans 16 residues. The ends were cut back, 0 bases at V and 2 bases at J, with 8 bases in the middle. The CDR3 reads CASSQDIGTGANVLTF. The DNA for the CDR3 is TGTGCCAGCAGCCAAGATATAGGAACTGGGGCCAACGTCCTGACTTTC.

V usage is TRBV27 and J usage is TRBJ1-5; D gene uncertain. V was shortened by 2 bases and J by 3 bases, with 8 bases between the two germline ends. The germline V gene encodes CDR1 MNHEY and CDR2 SMNVEV (reference sequence). The CDR3 has 14 amino acids. CDR3 nucleotides: TGTGCCAGCAGTTTAGGGCAGCTCAATCAGCCCCAGCATTTT. Residues: CASSLGQLNQPQHF.

The chain recombines TRBV5-6 with TRBJ2-2, with D possibly TRBD1 on 6 matching bases. The CDR3 contains 13 residues. Deletions cut 4 bases from V and 7 bases from J, with 11 bases between. Germline CDR1 SGHDT, CDR2 YYEEEE. The CDR3 here is CASSLGQHGELFF. CDR3 nucleotides: TGTGCCAGCAGCCTTGGACAGCACGGGGAGCTGTTTTTT. Complete variable domain (other parts from reference TRBV5-6 and TRBJ2-2): DAGVTQSPTHLIKTRGQQVTLRCSPKSGHDTVSWYQQALGQGPQFIFQYYEEEERQRGNFPDRFSGHQFPNYSSELNVNALLLGDSALYLCASSLGQHGELFFGEGSRLTVL.

This clone has more than one count but fewer than ten. CDR3 loop: CARRGSNYGYTF. DNA for the CDR3: TGCGCCAGGAGGGGATCTAACTATGGCTACACCTTC. The chain has TRBV10-1 and TRBJ1-2; maybe TRBD1 (5 bases). V lost 9 bases and J 0 bases, leaving 8 bases between the germline ends. The CDR3 runs to 12 residues. Germline loops: CDR1 WNHNN, CDR2 SYGVQD (reference sequence).

The chain's CDR3 is CASSQRRLNTEAFF. The DNA for the CDR3 is TGTGCCAGCAGCCAGCGACGGTTGAACACTGAAGCTTTCTTT. This chain uses TRBV16 with TRBJ1-1; D ambiguous. V was clipped by 3 bases and J by 0 bases, with 8 bases between them. Germline V gives CDR1 KGHSY, CDR2 FQNENV. The CDR3 contains 14 residues.

The J gene is TRBJ2-5, the V gene TRBV5-1; 10 nucleotides match TRBD2. Looked up from germline, CDR1 is SGHRS and CDR2 is YFSETQ. V shed 4 bases, J shed 5 bases, and the junction held 5 bases outside the gene matches. CDR3 length: 14 amino acids. The CDR3 protein is CASSPGTSEETQYF. CDR3 nucleotides: TGCGCCAGCAGCCCCGGGACTAGCGAGGAGACCCAGTACTTC. Based on the CDR3 plus reference TRBV5-1 and TRBJ2-5, the full variable domain is KAGVTQTPRYLIKTRGQQVTLSCSPISGHRSVSWYQQTPGQGLQFLFEYFSETQRNKGNFPGRFSGRQFSNSRSEMNVSTLELGDSALYLCASSPGTSEETQYFGPGTRLLVL.

V usage is TRBV7-9 and J usage is TRBJ1-4; 12 bases line up with TRBD1. From germline, CDR1 is SEHNR and CDR2 FQNEAQ (reference sequence). The CDR3 contains 19 residues. J lost 0 bases, V lost 4 bases, and 9 bases had no gene match. The CDR3 region is CASSSGTGGLVATNEKLFF. CDR3 coding DNA: TGTGCCAGCAGCTCCGGGACAGGGGGCTTGGTTGCAACTAATGAAAAACTGTTTTTT. The full variable domain, in which reference TRBV7-9 and TRBJ1-4 provide the parts outside the CDR3, is DTGVSQNPRHKITKRGQNVTFRCDPISEHNRLYWYRQTLGQGPEFLTYFQNEAQLEKSRLLSDRFSAERPKGSFSTLEIQRTEQGDSAMYLCASSSGTGGLVATNEKLFFGSGTQLSVL.

The rearrangement links TRBV7-9 to TRBJ1-6; D might be TRBD1 (5 bases). Germline V lookup: CDR1 SEHNR, CDR2 FQNEAQ (reference sequence). The CDR3 length is 14 residues. V lost 5 bases and J lost 8, with 13 bases in between. The CDR3 loop is CASSRNLGDSPLHF. In DNA form, the CDR3 reads TGTGCCAGCAGCCGTAACCTAGGGGATTCACCCCTCCACTTT.

The V and J genes are TRBV4-3 and TRBJ2-5; D is perhaps TRBD1 or TRBD2 (7 bases each). V gave up 2 bases and J gave up 5 bases, with 15 bases separating them. The CDR3 contains 15 residues. Germline V gene lookup returns CDR1 LGHNA and CDR2 YSLEER. Written as DNA, the CDR3 is TGCGCCAGCAGCCAAAGTGGGAGGGGGCGTGAGACCCAGTACTTC. It translates to CASSQSGRGRETQYF.